This T cell receptor beta chain stems from a study of shared clonotypes between healthy human individuals. The study, taken as a whole, reports: Investigators collected only blood, and repertoires in tissues likely differ.

A word on this clone: Its antigen is not known.

V lost 3 bases to trimming and J lost 6 bases; unmatched junction nucleotides: 8. CDR1 and CDR2 (germline): SGHVS, FQNEAQ. This CDR3 has 14 residues. TCRdb's copy holds only in-frame clones and misses some; the assay was immunoSEQ multiplex PCR. The sample holds some 300,000 clones; around four fifths are singletons and the top ten take roughly a tenth. A CD45RA-negative memory subset and a CD45RA+ naive subset were separated from the CD4+ cells. V gene TRBV7-8 combines with J gene TRBJ2-7; TRBD1 agrees at 7 bases. The clonotype comes from a man aged 25 to 40 in good health. Sequencing was performed on memory CD4+ T cells sorted from blood. Subset given: CD45RA-negative fraction. This chain's CDR3 is CASSFGQGVGEQYF. The DNA for the CDR3 is TGTGCCAGCAGCTTTGGTCAGGGGGTCGGCGAGCAGTACTTC.